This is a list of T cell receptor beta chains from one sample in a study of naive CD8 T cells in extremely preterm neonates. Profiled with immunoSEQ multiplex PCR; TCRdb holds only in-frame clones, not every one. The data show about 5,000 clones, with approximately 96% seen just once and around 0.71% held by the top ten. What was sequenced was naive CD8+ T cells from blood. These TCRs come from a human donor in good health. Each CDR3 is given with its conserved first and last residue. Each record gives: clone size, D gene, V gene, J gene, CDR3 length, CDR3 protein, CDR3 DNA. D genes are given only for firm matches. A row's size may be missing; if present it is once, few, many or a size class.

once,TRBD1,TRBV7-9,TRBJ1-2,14,CASSLGTGRYGYTF,TGTGCCAGCAGCTTAGGGACAGGGCGTTATGGCTACACCTTC
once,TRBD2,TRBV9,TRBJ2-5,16,CASSPREGLGQETQYF,TGTGCCAGCAGCCCCAGGGAGGGGTTAGGTCAAGAGACCCAGTACTTC
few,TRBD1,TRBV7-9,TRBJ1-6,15,CASSSSGQEGTPLHF,TGTGCCAGCAGCTCCTCGGGACAGGAGGGGACACCCCTCCACTTT
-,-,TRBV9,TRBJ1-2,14,CASSVGGGGNGYTF,TGTGCCAGCAGCGTAGGGGGCGGGGGCAATGGCTACACCTTC
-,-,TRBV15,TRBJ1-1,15,CATSRGIQGYTEAFF,TGTGCCACCAGCAGAGGGATACAGGGATACACTGAAGCTTTCTTT
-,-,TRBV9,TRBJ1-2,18,CASSPHLTESTSNYGYTF,TGTGCCAGCAGCCCCCACTTGACAGAATCTACTTCTAACTATGGCTACACCTTC
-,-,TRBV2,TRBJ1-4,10,CASSEDTLFF,TGTGCCAGCAGTGAGGACACTCTGTTTTTT
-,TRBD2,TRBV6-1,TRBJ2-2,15,CASSELGLAAGELFF,TGTGCCAGCAGTGAACTGGGACTAGCGGCCGGGGAGCTGTTTTTT
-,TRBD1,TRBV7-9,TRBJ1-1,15,CASSAPGGVNTEAFF,TGTGCCAGCAGCGCCCCAGGGGGCGTGAACACTGAAGCTTTCTTT
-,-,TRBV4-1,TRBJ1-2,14,CASSVPGGANRYTF,TGCGCCAGCAGCGTCCCGGGGGGTGCGAATCGCTACACCTTC
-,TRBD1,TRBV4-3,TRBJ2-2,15,CASSQRQGVTGELFF,TGCGCCAGCAGCCAAAGACAGGGAGTCACCGGGGAGCTGTTTTTT
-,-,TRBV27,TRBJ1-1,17,CASSFSLAGAPGTEAFF,TGTGCCAGCAGTTTCAGTCTAGCAGGGGCCCCAGGCACTGAAGCTTTCTTT
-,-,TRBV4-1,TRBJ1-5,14,CASSRLEGDQPQHF,TGCGCCAGCAGCCGCCTCGAGGGAGATCAGCCCCAGCATTTT
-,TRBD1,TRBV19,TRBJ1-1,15,CASTAGQGPYTEAFF,TGTGCCAGTACCGCCGGACAGGGACCCTACACTGAAGCTTTCTTT
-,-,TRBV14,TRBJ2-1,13,CASSQLLDSEQFF,TGTGCCAGCAGCCAGTTACTGGACAGTGAGCAGTTCTTC
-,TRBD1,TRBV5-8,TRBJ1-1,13,CASSLLQGAEAFF,TGTGCCAGCAGCTTGCTACAGGGGGCGGAAGCTTTCTTT
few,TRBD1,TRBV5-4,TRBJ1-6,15,CASSLGAGGNSPLHF,TGTGCCAGCAGCTTGGGGGCAGGGGGTAATTCACCCCTCCACTTT
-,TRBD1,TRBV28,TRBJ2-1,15,CASSFLPGGTNEQFF,TGTGCCAGCAGTTTTTTGCCAGGGGGCACGAATGAGCAGTTCTTC
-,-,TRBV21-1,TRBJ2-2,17,CASSKDSTGVDTGELFF,TGTGCCAGCAGCAAAGATTCCACCGGGGTGGACACCGGGGAGCTGTTTTTT
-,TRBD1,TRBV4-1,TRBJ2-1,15,CASSQFSGTANEQFF,TGCGCCAGCAGCCAATTCTCAGGGACAGCAAATGAGCAGTTCTTC
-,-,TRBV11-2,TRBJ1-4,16,CASSLWVPRAHEKLFF,TGTGCCAGCAGCTTATGGGTTCCCAGGGCCCATGAAAAACTGTTTTTT
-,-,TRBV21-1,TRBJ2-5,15,CASSKCRGWRETQYF,TGTGCCAGCAGCAAGTGCCGGGGTTGGAGGGAGACCCAGTACTTC
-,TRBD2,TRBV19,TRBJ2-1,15,CASRGLAGGAFGQFF,TGTGCCAGTAGAGGACTAGCGGGGGGCGCCTTCGGACAGTTCTTC
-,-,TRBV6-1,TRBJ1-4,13,CASSDRGEEKLFF,TGTGCCAGCAGTGACAGAGGTGAAGAAAAACTGTTTTTT
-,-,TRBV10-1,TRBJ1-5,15,CASDRRMYSNQPQHF,TGCGCCAGTGACAGACGAATGTATAGCAATCAGCCCCAGCATTTT
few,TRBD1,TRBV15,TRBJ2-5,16,CATSRDGTGWIETQYF,TGTGCCACCAGCAGAGATGGGACAGGGTGGATAGAGACCCAGTACTTC
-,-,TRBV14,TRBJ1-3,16,CASSQVTEGIGNTIYF,TGTGCCAGCAGCCAAGTCACGGAGGGTATCGGAAACACCATATATTTT
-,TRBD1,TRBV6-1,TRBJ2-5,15,CASSEPTGGQETQYF,TGTGCCAGCAGTGAACCGACAGGGGGCCAAGAGACCCAGTACTTC
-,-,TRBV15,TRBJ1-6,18,CATSRDRGESSYNSPLHF,TGTGCCACCAGCAGAGATCGGGGGGAAAGCTCCTATAATTCACCCCTCCACTTT
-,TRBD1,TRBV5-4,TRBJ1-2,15,CASSLGTGDRNGYTF,TGTGCCAGCAGCTTGGGGACAGGGGATCGGAATGGCTACACCTTC
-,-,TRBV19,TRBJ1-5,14,CASSILAGHQPQHF,TGTGCCAGTAGTATATTGGCGGGGCATCAGCCCCAGCATTTT
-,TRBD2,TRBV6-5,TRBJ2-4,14,CASSYSGEGNIQYF,TGTGCCAGCAGTTACTCAGGGGAGGGAAACATTCAGTACTTC
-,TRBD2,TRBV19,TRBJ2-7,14,CASSTPGLAVEQYF,TGTGCCAGTAGTACCCCGGGACTAGCGGTCGAGCAGTACTTC
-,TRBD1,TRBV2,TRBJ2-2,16,CASSGRTGPRTGELFF,TGTGCCAGCAGTGGGCGGACAGGGCCCCGGACCGGGGAGCTGTTTTTT
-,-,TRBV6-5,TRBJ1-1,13,CASSYGQVTEAFF,TGTGCCAGCAGTTACGGGCAAGTCACTGAAGCTTTCTTT
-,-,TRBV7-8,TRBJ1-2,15,CASSLAGANNYGYTF,TGTGCCAGCAGCTTAGCGGGAGCGAATAACTATGGCTACACCTTC
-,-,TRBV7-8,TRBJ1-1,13,CASSLAPGTEAFF,TGTGCCAGCAGCTTAGCACCGGGCACTGAAGCTTTCTTT
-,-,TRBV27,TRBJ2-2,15,CASSFSTLNTGELFF,TGTGCCAGCAGTTTTTCGACATTGAACACCGGGGAGCTGTTTTTT
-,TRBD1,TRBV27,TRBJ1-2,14,CASSLKGALYGYTF,TGTGCCAGCAGTTTAAAGGGGGCCCTCTATGGCTACACCTTC
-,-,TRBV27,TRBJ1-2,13,CASSWGPNYGYTF,TGTGCCAGCAGTTGGGGGCCTAACTATGGCTACACCTTC
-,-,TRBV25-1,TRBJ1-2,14,CASQQGSPNYGYTF,TGTGCCAGTCAACAGGGAAGCCCTAACTATGGCTACACCTTC
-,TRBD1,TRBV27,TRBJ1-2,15,CASSSGGENHYGYTF,TGTGCCAGCAGTTCAGGGGGCGAAAATCACTATGGCTACACCTTC
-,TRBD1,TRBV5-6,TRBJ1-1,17,CASSLLLGQGPNTEAFF,TGTGCCAGCAGCTTGCTCCTTGGACAGGGGCCGAACACTGAAGCTTTCTTT
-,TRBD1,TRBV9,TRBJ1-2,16,CASSALETGSIYGYTF,TGTGCCAGCAGCGCGCTGGAGACAGGGAGTATCTATGGCTACACCTTC
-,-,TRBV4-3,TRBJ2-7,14,CASSQGAVSYEQYF,TGCGCCAGCAGCCAAGGGGCAGTCTCCTACGAGCAGTACTTC
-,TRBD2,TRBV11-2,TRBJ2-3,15,CASSLSGGAADTQYF,TGTGCCAGCAGCTTAAGCGGGGGGGCCGCAGATACGCAGTATTTT
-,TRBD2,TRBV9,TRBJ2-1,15,CASSPWTSGKNEQFF,TGTGCCAGCAGCCCCTGGACTAGTGGCAAGAATGAGCAGTTCTTC
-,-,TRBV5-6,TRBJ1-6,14,CASSLLLYGSPLHF,TGTGCCAGCAGCTTGTTACTTTATGGTTCACCCCTCCACTTT
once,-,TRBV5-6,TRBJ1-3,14,CASSSGQSVNTIYF,TGTGCCAGCAGCTCGGGACAATCGGTAAACACCATATATTTT
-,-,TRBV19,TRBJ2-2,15,CASSRRRANTGELFF,TGTGCCAGTAGTAGGAGGAGGGCGAACACCGGGGAGCTGTTTTTT